The 16 T cell receptor beta chains listed next were all sequenced from one sample in a study of T-cell reconstitution after alpha-beta-depleted transplantation in children. The authors prepared the TCRbeta library with unique molecular identifiers. TCRdb ran MiXCR on the PCR reads and lists one entry per CDR3 protein. The table records 90,000 to 130,000 distinct CDR3 sequences, 5.5% to 7% of them present only once. Sequencing used PBMCs, mostly from graft donor cells, obtained 360 days after TCRalphabeta/CD19-depleted stem cell transplant. The source is a male patient between 2 and 15 years old who had a stem cell transplant for acute lymphoblastic leukemia, so the T cells may come from the graft donor.

The chain has TRBV6-2 or TRBV6-3 and TRBJ2-2; 8 bases are a match to TRBD1. Trimming at V came to 8 bases and at J to 4 bases, leaving 12 bases not matched to a gene. Germline-derived CDR1 and CDR2 are MNHEY and SVGEGT. CDR3 length equals 16 residues. CDR3 in amino acids: CASRYSRGLSTGELFF. CDR3 DNA sequence: TGTGCCAGCCGGTATTCCAGGGGGCTCTCCACCGGGGAGCTGTTTTTT.

This chain links TRBV15 with TRBJ1-5; D remains ambiguous. This CDR3 comprises 14 residues. CDR1 and CDR2 (germline): LNHNV, YYDKDF (reference sequence). The V and J ends lost 0 bases and 7 bases respectively, with 10 bases between them. CDR3 bases: TGTGCCACCAGCAGAGAGCTGAGTGGACAGCCCCAGCATTTT. This sequence encodes CATSRELSGQPQHF.

This clonotype has a count of ten or more. This chain uses TRBV10-2 with TRBJ2-3, with D hard to call. Germline loops: CDR1 WSHSY, CDR2 SAAADI. Trimming left V 8 bases short and J 4 bases short, with 13 bases between. The CDR3 length is 13 residues. CDR3 residues: CASLAEVADTQYF. DNA for the CDR3: TGCGCCAGCTTGGCGGAAGTGGCAGATACGCAGTATTTT.

This clonotype was counted only a few times. CDR3 protein: CASSWVGTGVSYEQFF. Written as DNA, the CDR3 is TGTGCCAGCAGCTGGGTTGGGACAGGGGTTTCGTATGAGCAGTTCTTC. The chain recombines TRBV11-2 with TRBJ2-1; 10 bases are shared with TRBD1. Germline V CDR1 and CDR2: SGHAT, FQNNGV. The V segment lost 4 bases and the J segment 8 bases; nucleotides outside the gene matches: 11. The CDR3 totals 16 residues.

V gene TRBV7-6 combines with J gene TRBJ2-7; no definite D call. The CDR3 is 13 residues long. Germline CDR1 reads SGHVS; CDR2 reads FNYEAQ. The ends were cut back, 4 bases at V and 7 bases at J, with 14 bases in the middle. CDR3 sequence reads: CASSSGLTREQYF. In DNA, the CDR3 is TGTGCCAGCAGCTCAGGTCTTACCCGGGAGCAGTACTTC.

This clonotype occurred a few times. The CDR3: CAIHPTGLAGAKAYEQYF. The CDR3 bases are TGTGCCATCCACCCTACCGGACTAGCGGGGGCTAAAGCCTACGAGCAGTACTTC. The chain is built from TRBV10-3 and TRBJ2-7, with 13 bases identical to TRBD2. Germline CDR1 ENHRY, CDR2 SYGVKD. This CDR3 is built from 18 residues. V lost 8 bases and J lost 2; bases outside the gene matches: 15.

The rearrangement links TRBV7-9 to TRBJ1-4; TRBD1 might be the D (5 bases). Trimming pared 4 bases from V and 4 bases from J, leaving 10 bases between. The CDR3 spans 14 residues. Per the germline V gene, CDR1 is SEHNR and CDR2 is FQNEAQ (reference sequence). The CDR3 coding sequence is TGTGCCAGCAGCTCCGACAGCCTTAATGAAAAACTGTTTTTT. This sequence encodes CASSSDSLNEKLFF.

This clonotype has more than one count but fewer than ten. The gene calls are TRBV5-1 and TRBJ2-3, with TRBD2 matching over 9 bases. The V and J ends lost 0 bases and 5 bases, in that order; junction bases with no gene match: 10. Germline lookup yields CDR1 SGHRS and CDR2 YFSETQ. The CDR3 is made up of 17 amino acids. The CDR3 protein is CASSLGLAASSVDTQYF. DNA of the CDR3: TGCGCCAGCAGCTTGGGACTAGCGGCTTCATCTGTAGATACGCAGTATTTT.

This clonotype was observed once. The CDR3 DNA reads TGTGCCAGCAGGTCTAACCGGGACAAGGGGCAGGGGACTGAAGCTTTCTTT. Its translation is CASRSNRDKGQGTEAFF. The chain carries TRBV7-9 and TRBJ1-1; D is possibly TRBD1 (6 bases). The CDR3 contains 17 residues. Trimming removed 6 bases from V and 5 bases from J, with 25 bases in between. Germline V CDR1 and CDR2: SEHNR, FQNEAQ (reference sequence).

This clonotype came up many times. This chain connects TRBV10-3 to TRBJ2-6; 9 positions agree with TRBD1. The CDR3 runs 18 residues. After removal of 2 bases from V and 3 bases from J, the junction contained 8 bases not matched to a gene. Germline CDR1 and CDR2: ENHRY and SYGVKD. The CDR3 DNA is TGTGCCATCAGTGAGGAGAGGGACAGGGTACTTGGGGCCAACGTCCTGACTTTC. It encodes CAISEERDRVLGANVLTF.

At least ten counts were recorded for this clonotype. The rearrangement links TRBV9 to TRBJ2-5, with TRBD2 matching over 10 bases. The CDR3 contains 15 residues. Germline loops: CDR1 SGDLS, CDR2 YYNGEE. Germline trimming cut 0 bases from V and 5 bases from J; bases unmatched to any gene: 4. Written as DNA, the CDR3 is TGTGCCAGCAGCGTAGCGGCTAGCGGGGGTGAGACCCAGTACTTC. This gives the protein CASSVAASGGETQYF.

This clonotype was picked up many times. This chain joins TRBV5-1 and TRBJ2-7; D is perhaps TRBD1 (6 bases). Germline CDR1 and CDR2: SGHRS and YFSETQ. The CDR3 spans 13 residues. The germline V and J ends were trimmed by 3 bases and 0 bases, with 7 bases remaining between them. The CDR3 bases are TGCGCCAGCAGCTGGACAGCCTCCTACGAGCAGTACTTC. This gives the protein CASSWTASYEQYF. Full variable domain (remainder filled in from reference TRBV5-1 and TRBJ2-7): KAGVTQTPRYLIKTRGQQVTLSCSPISGHRSVSWYQQTPGQGLQFLFEYFSETQRNKGNFPGRFSGRQFSNSRSEMNVSTLELGDSALYLCASSWTASYEQYFGPGTRLTVT.

The chain combines TRBV7-9 with TRBJ2-1, with unresolved D. Germline-derived CDR1 and CDR2 are SEHNR and FQNEAQ (reference sequence). V was cut by 5 bases and J by 0 bases, with 17 bases left in between. This CDR3 contains 17 residues. The CDR3 here is CASSPILWFSSYNEQFF. CDR3 nucleotides: TGTGCCAGCAGCCCCATTCTATGGTTTAGCTCCTACAATGAGCAGTTCTTC.

This clonotype was detected ten times or more. The V call is TRBV7-2, the J call TRBJ2-4; no clear D gene. Per germline, CDR1 SGHTA and CDR2 FQGNSA. Deletions cut 5 bases from V and 3 bases from J, with 5 bases between. The CDR3 consists of 12 residues. For the CDR3, the DNA is TGTGCCAGCAGCCCGGGCAAAAACATTCAGTACTTC. Its translation is CASSPGKNIQYF.

This clonotype was seen repeatedly, ten times or more. The chain carries TRBV10-2 and TRBJ2-2; weak D call: TRBD2 (5 bases). CDR3 length: 15 residues. Germline CDR1 and CDR2: WSHSY and SAAADI. Trimming stripped 2 bases from V and 2 bases from J, with 9 bases between. In DNA form, the CDR3 reads TGCGCCAGCAGTGAGAGGACTTTTAACACCGGGGAGCTGTTTTTT. Translated, it gives CASSERTFNTGELFF.

The chain uses TRBV7-8 and TRBJ1-1; D remains ambiguous. This CDR3 comprises 13 residues. Between the trimmed V and J ends, which lost 3 bases and 2 bases, there was a span of 7 bases. The V gene's germline CDR1 is SGHVS and CDR2 FQNEAQ. CDR3 DNA sequence: TGTGCCAGCAGCTTGCGACAAAACACTGAAGCTTTCTTT. Translation gives CASSLRQNTEAFF. Based on the CDR3 plus reference TRBV7-8 and TRBJ1-1, the full variable domain is GAGVSQSPRYKVAKRGQDVALRCDPISGHVSLFWYQQALGQGPEFLTYFQNEAQLDKSGLPSDRFFAERPEGSVSTLKIQRTQQEDSAVYLCASSLRQNTEAFFGQGTRLTVV.